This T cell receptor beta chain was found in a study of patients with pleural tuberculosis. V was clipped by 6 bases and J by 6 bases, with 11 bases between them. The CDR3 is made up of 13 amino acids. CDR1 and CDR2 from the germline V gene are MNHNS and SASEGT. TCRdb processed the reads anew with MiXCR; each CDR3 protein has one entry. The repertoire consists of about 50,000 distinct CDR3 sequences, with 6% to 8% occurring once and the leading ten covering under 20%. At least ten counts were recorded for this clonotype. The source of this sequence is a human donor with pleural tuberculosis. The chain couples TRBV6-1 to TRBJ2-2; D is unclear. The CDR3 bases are TGTGCCAGCAGGCCTGCGGCGGCCGGGGAGCTGTTTTTT. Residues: CASRPAAAGELFF.